This TCR beta chain appears in the sequencing data of a study of T-cell reconstitution after alpha-beta-depleted transplantation in children. General study points: From newly produced T cells came most of the T-cell counts and diversity one year after transplant. Several hundred graft clones that had expanded were reportedly the source of alpha-beta T cells about two months after transplant.

The TCRbeta library incorporated unique molecular identifiers. From the PCR reads, TCRdb called clonotypes with MiXCR, one entry per CDR3 protein. The sample holds some 110,000 distinct CDR3 sequences; under 13% are singletons and the top ten take less than 40%. Worth noting for this clonotype: Its cognate antigen is unknown.

CDR1 and CDR2 (germline): SGHRS, YFSETQ. The length of the CDR3 is 15 residues. Trimming removed 4 bases from V and 3 bases from J; junction bases left unmatched: 9. The chain joins TRBV5-1 to TRBJ2-5; 7 nucleotides agree with TRBD1. The sequences come from PBMCs, collected before TCRalphabeta/CD19-depleted stem cell transplant. This clonotype was obtained from a boy aged 2-9 years with acute lymphoblastic leukemia, due to receive a stem cell transplant. The chain's CDR3 is CASSPSTGQKETQYF. The CDR3 bases are TGCGCCAGCAGCCCTTCTACGGGACAGAAAGAGACCCAGTACTTC.